A single sample is the source of the 24 T cell receptor beta chains below, sequenced in a study of cytomegalovirus exposure and HLA in healthy donors. The study ran its PCR with 60 Vbeta and 13 Jbeta primers. Some clones are missing from TCRdb's copy, which holds only in-frame ones; the method was immunoSEQ multiplex PCR. The sample has approximately 160,000 clones; around 78% are singletons. Sample: PBMCs. These receptors were obtained from a man aged 35 to 55 in good health and CMV-seronegative.

DNA for the CDR3: TGTGCCAGCAGCAAAGCGGTCGGCGGCTCTGGAAACACCATATATTTT. This codes for CASSKAVGGSGNTIYF. The chain recombines TRBV21-1 with TRBJ1-3. TRBV21-1 is a pseudogene. The CDR3 length is 16 residues.

V gene TRBV9 combines with J gene TRBJ2-3; the D is unclear. CDR1 and CDR2 from the germline V gene are SGDLS and YYNGEE. V lost 0 bases and J lost 0, with 5 bases in between. CDR3 length: 14 residues. The DNA for the CDR3 is TGTGCCAGCAGCGTAGACATTAGCACAGATACGCAGTATTTT. It yields the protein CASSVDISTDTQYF.

This CDR3 reads CSVWDTLQTF. In nucleotides, the CDR3 is TGCAGCGTTTGGGACACCCTACAAACTTTC. The chain carries TRBV29-1 and TRBJ2-6; a weak D match, TRBD1 (6 bases). Germline CDR1 and CDR2: SQVTM and ANQGSEA. There are 10 residues in the CDR3. Trimming shortened V by 5 bases and J by 19 bases, and 15 bases separated the two germline ends.

This chain connects TRBV11-3 to TRBJ2-5; D gene unclear. Germline values: CDR1 SGHNT, CDR2 YENEEA. This CDR3 region has 13 residues. V was trimmed by 6 bases and J by 2 bases, leaving 10 bases between them. CDR3 residues: CASSRQPQETQYF. Here the CDR3 DNA reads TGTGCCAGCAGTAGACAACCGCAAGAGACCCAGTACTTC.

The chain recombines TRBV27 with TRBJ2-7, with 9 bases that match TRBD1. The CDR3 contains 16 residues. Trimming at V came to 6 bases and at J to 0 bases, leaving 9 bases not matched to a gene. Per germline, CDR1 MNHEY and CDR2 SMNVEV (reference sequence). DNA of the CDR3: TGTGCCAGCAGGCCTCCGGGACAGGGAGACTCCTACGAGCAGTACTTC. Protein product: CASRPPGQGDSYEQYF.

The chain uses TRBV6-1 and TRBJ2-1; TRBD2 aligns across 13 bases. Germline CDR1 is MNHNS and CDR2 is SASEGT. This CDR3 spans 15 amino acids. V lost 6 bases and J lost 4; bases outside the gene matches: 3. CDR3 bases: TGTGCCAGCAGCTGGGGACTAGCGGGGTACAATGAGCAGTTCTTC. This translates into CASSWGLAGYNEQFF.

The chain carries TRBV7-3 and TRBJ2-2, with 10 bases identical to TRBD1. This CDR3 has 17 residues. After removal of 0 bases from V and 3 bases from J, the junction contained 4 bases not matched to a gene. Germline CDR1 SGHTA, CDR2 FQGTGA. The CDR3 loop reads CASSLTGQGVYTGELFF. The CDR3 DNA is TGTGCCAGCAGCTTAACAGGACAGGGGGTATACACCGGGGAGCTGTTTTTT.

The chain carries TRBV19 and TRBJ2-2; tentative D call: TRBD2 (6 bases). Per germline, CDR1 LNHDA and CDR2 SQIVND (reference sequence). The CDR3 extends over 14 amino acids. Trimming cost V 3 bases and J 4 bases, with 9 bases left between them. The CDR3 sequence is CASSMGLVTGELFF. DNA for the CDR3: TGTGCCAGTAGTATGGGACTTGTCACCGGGGAGCTGTTTTTT. The full variable domain, completed using reference TRBV19 and TRBJ2-2, is DGGITQSPKYLFRKEGQNVTLSCEQNLNHDAMYWYRQDPGQGLRLIYYSQIVNDFQKGDIAEGYSVSREKKESFPLTVTSAQKNPTAFYLCASSMGLVTGELFFGEGSRLTVL.

V and J are TRBV9 and TRBJ2-3; tentatively, D is TRBD2 (5 bases). CDR1 and CDR2 (germline): SGDLS, YYNGEE. V lost 0 bases to trimming and J lost 5 bases, with 13 bases between them. The CDR3 length is 15 residues. The CDR3 nucleotides are TGTGCCAGCAGCGTAGTTGGCGTAGGGAGAGATACGCAGTATTTT. Protein: CASSVVGVGRDTQYF. The whole variable domain, filled in from reference TRBV9 and TRBJ2-3, reads DSGVTQTPKHLITATGQRVTLRCSPRSGDLSVYWYQQSLDQGLQFLIQYYNGEERAKGNILERFSAQQFPDLHSELNLSSLELGDSALYFCASSVVGVGRDTQYFGPGTRLTVL.

V gene TRBV11-2 combines with J gene TRBJ2-4; 9 nucleotides agree with TRBD1. Trimming cost V 2 bases and J 10 bases; bases outside gene matches: 6. CDR1 is SGHAT, CDR2 FQNNGV, per germline. CDR3 length: 14 amino acids. DNA of the CDR3: TGTGCCAGCAGCTTACGGGACAGGGTCGGAATTCAGTACTTC. Protein: CASSLRDRVGIQYF.

In its sample, this clone was seen once. This chain uses TRBV7-8 with TRBJ2-3; TRBD1 matches at 7 bases. CDR3 length: 15 residues. V lost 1 base, J lost 1 base, and 2 bases stayed unmatched. Per the germline V gene, CDR1 is SGHVS and CDR2 is FQNEAQ. CDR3 region: CASSLDQGGTDTQYF. DNA for the CDR3: TGTGCCAGCAGCTTAGATCAGGGGGGCACAGATACGCAGTATTTT.

The V and J genes are TRBV2 and TRBJ1-1, with TRBD1 matching over 7 bases. This CDR3 spans 15 amino acids. Germline V gene sequence: CDR1 SNHLY, CDR2 FYNNEI. After removal of 2 bases from V and 1 base from J, the junction contained 4 bases not matched to a gene. CDR3 in amino acids: CASSETGQQNTEAFF. In DNA form, the CDR3 reads TGTGCCAGCAGTGAAACGGGACAGCAGAACACTGAAGCTTTCTTT.

V is TRBV2 and J is TRBJ2-1; D gene uncertain. Germline-derived CDR1 and CDR2 are SNHLY and FYNNEI. The CDR3 consists of 10 residues. V was pared by 4 bases and J by 12 bases, with 7 bases between. The CDR3 sequence is CASSVESQFF. CDR3 coding DNA: TGTGCCAGCAGTGTGGAGTCGCAGTTCTTC.

The chain joins TRBV5-1 to TRBJ2-5; 10 bases match TRBD1. The germline gives CDR1 SGHRS, CDR2 YFSETQ. V trimming: 1 base; J trimming: 3 bases; junction bases outside the gene matches: 3. The CDR3 contains 15 residues. The CDR3 protein is CASSLSGTGEETQYF. In DNA form, the CDR3 reads TGCGCCAGCAGCTTGAGCGGGACAGGGGAAGAGACCCAGTACTTC.

The chain has TRBV9 and TRBJ2-1; D is perhaps TRBD2 (5 bases). This CDR3 has 14 residues. The germline V and J ends were trimmed by 2 bases and 9 bases, with 15 bases remaining between them. Germline lookup yields CDR1 SGDLS and CDR2 YYNGEE. As DNA, the CDR3 is TGTGCCAGCAGCGTCAACGGGATAAGCGGTGAGCAGTTCTTC. Protein: CASSVNGISGEQFF.

V and J are TRBV7-2 and TRBJ1-1, with 9 bases that match TRBD1. The V and J ends lost 4 bases and 0 bases, in that order; junction bases with no gene match: 9. The V gene's germline CDR1 is SGHTA and CDR2 FQGNSA. This CDR3 has 17 residues. DNA of the CDR3: TGTGCCAGCAGCTCGGTCCCGGGACAGGGAATGAACACTGAAGCTTTCTTT. Translating gives CASSSVPGQGMNTEAFF.

CDR3 region: CASSLTGTPLEQYF. CDR3 sequence (DNA): TGTGCCAGCAGCTTAACAGGGACGCCCCTCGAGCAGTACTTC. The chain recombines TRBV7-2 with TRBJ2-7, with a tentative D call TRBD1 (6 bases). Trimming removed 2 bases at V and 6 bases at J, with 14 bases between. CDR3 length equals 14 residues. Germline CDR1 is SGHTA and CDR2 is FQGNSA. The full variable domain, in which reference TRBV7-2 and TRBJ2-7 provide the parts outside the CDR3, is GAGVSQSPSNKVTEKGKDVELRCDPISGHTALYWYRQSLGQGLEFLIYFQGNSAPDKSGLPSDRFSAERTGGSVSTLTIQRTQQEDSAVYLCASSLTGTPLEQYFGPGTRLTVT.

The V gene is TRBV7-9, the J gene TRBJ1-2; 9 bases line up with TRBD1. The CDR3 extends over 16 amino acids. V shed 1 base, J shed 6 bases, and the junction held 9 bases outside the gene matches. CDR1 is SEHNR, CDR2 FQNEAQ, per germline (reference sequence). CDR3 protein: CASSLDLMDRGHGYTF. In nucleotides, the CDR3 is TGTGCCAGCAGCTTAGATCTAATGGACAGGGGACATGGCTACACCTTC.

The CDR3 region has the DNA TGTGCCAGCAGCGTAGCTCGACAGTCTACTAACTATGGCTACACCTTC. Protein sequence: CASSVARQSTNYGYTF. The rearrangement uses TRBV9 and TRBJ1-2; a possible D gene is TRBD1 (5 bases). Trimming stripped 0 bases from V and 0 bases from J, with 12 bases between. The CDR3 has 16 residues. Germline lookup yields CDR1 SGDLS and CDR2 YYNGEE.

With regard to this clone: One junction end does not reproduce the germline sequence, and a read error may be involved. The V call is TRBV7-9, the J call TRBJ2-2; TRBD1 agrees at 9 bases. The length of the CDR3 is 16 residues. The germline V gene encodes CDR1 SEHNR and CDR2 FQNEAQ (reference sequence). The CDR3 nucleotides are TGTTCCAGCAGCTTACTGGGACAGGGGAACACCGGGGAGCTGTTTTTT. Translated: CSSSLLGQGNTGELFF.

The rearrangement joins TRBV6-1 to TRBJ2-1, with D possibly matching TRBD1 (6 bases). CDR1 MNHNS and CDR2 SASEGT come from the germline V gene. Trimming pared 4 bases from V and 7 bases from J, leaving 14 bases between. This CDR3 region has 14 residues. DNA of the CDR3: TGTGCCAGCAGTGCGGCGGCAGGGGTAAATGAGCAGTTCTTC. Residues: CASSAAAGVNEQFF.

This chain uses TRBV29-1 with TRBJ2-7, with 8 bases identical to TRBD1. Germline V lookup: CDR1 SQVTM, CDR2 ANQGSEA. V shed 3 bases and J 5 bases; nucleotides not matched to a gene: 6. The CDR3 contains 13 residues. CDR3 coding DNA: TGCAGCGTTGATGGCAGGGGGCTCCACGAGCAGTACTTC. Translated, it gives CSVDGRGLHEQYF.

V usage is TRBV9 and J usage is TRBJ2-1, with TRBD1 identical over 9 bases. The CDR3 is 15 amino acids. Per germline, CDR1 SGDLS and CDR2 YYNGEE. After removal of 0 bases from V and 7 bases from J, the junction contained 5 bases not matched to a gene. CDR3 nucleotide sequence: TGTGCCAGCAGCGTAGAGACAGGGGGTGTTAATGAGCAGTTCTTC. This encodes CASSVETGGVNEQFF.

This clone occurred once. The V and J genes are TRBV11-1 and TRBJ2-5, with 9 nucleotides matching TRBD2. After removal of 6 bases from V and 5 bases from J, the junction contained 7 bases not matched to a gene. This CDR3 has 14 amino acids. Germline values: CDR1 SGHAT, CDR2 FQDESV (reference sequence). The CDR3 DNA follows: TGTGCCAGCAGGGCGGGAGGGCCTCGGGAGACCCAGTACTTC. It codes for CASRAGGPRETQYF.